This T cell receptor beta chain is drawn from a study of regulatory T cells in long-lasting Graves disease. iRepertoire HTBI primers and Arm-PCR of CDR3 regions built TCR beta libraries. A single record per CDR3 protein comes from TCRdb applying MiXCR to the multiplex PCR reads. Of 370,000 or so distinct CDR3 sequences in the sample, about 17% were seen once. The V end was cut by 8 bases, the J end by 7 bases, with 12 bases between. This CDR3 has 12 amino acids. This clonotype was seen many times. Time point here: newly diagnosed GD, antithyroid drugs for less than 3 months. RNA extracted from PBMCs served as the sequencing template. The same sample was also studied in work on T cells in Graves' hyperthyroidism and ophthalmopathy. That work states: Blood shared most expanded thyroid clonotypes above 0.001.

This rearrangement joins TRBV12-3 or TRBV12-4 to TRBJ1-5, with a tentative D call TRBD1 (5 bases). The sequenced sample was peripheral blood mononuclear cells (PBMCs), obtained at new diagnosis, from a patient treated with antithyroid drugs. This TCR came from a woman aged 18-30 years with Graves disease. The CDR3 region has the DNA TGTGCCAGCGAGGGGTTAGGACAGCCCCAGCATTTT. This encodes CASEGLGQPQHF.